This T cell receptor (beta chain) was sequenced for a study of blood T cell repertoires in COVID-19. As for the study in general: Sites in the United States, Italy and Spain provided acute and convalescent COVID-19 samples. Sample material is recorded as cDNA or gDNA derived from T cells, B-cell-depleted T cells, or PBMCs.

Authors' data handling: Amplification from reference gene primers served as the basis for estimated nucleated cell counts. Assay used: immunoSEQ multiplex PCR; TCRdb lists only in-frame clones, some missing. V, J and clone size are those of that table, while D and trimming were read from the DNA. The sample consists of 250,000 to 300,000 clones, around 89% of them appearing once. Germline V gene sequence: CDR1 KGHSH, CDR2 LQKENI. The CDR3 sequence is 15 residues long. Trimming removed 6 bases from V and 1 base from J, with 14 bases in between. Sample: peripheral blood. The TCR originated in a woman in her thirties who had recovered from COVID-19. The rearrangement links TRBV18 to TRBJ2-3; no firm D call. The CDR3 coding sequence is TGTGCCAGCTCTTCGGCGGTCCTCCGCACAGATACGCAGTATTTT. Translated, it gives CASSSAVLRTDTQYF. Supplemented by reference TRBV18 and TRBJ2-3, the full variable domain reads NAGVMQNPRHLVRRRGQEARLRCSPMKGHSHVYWYRQLPEEGLKFMVYLQKENIIDESGMPKERFSAEFPKEGPSILRIQQVVRGDSAAYFCASSSAVLRTDTQYFGPGTRLTVL.